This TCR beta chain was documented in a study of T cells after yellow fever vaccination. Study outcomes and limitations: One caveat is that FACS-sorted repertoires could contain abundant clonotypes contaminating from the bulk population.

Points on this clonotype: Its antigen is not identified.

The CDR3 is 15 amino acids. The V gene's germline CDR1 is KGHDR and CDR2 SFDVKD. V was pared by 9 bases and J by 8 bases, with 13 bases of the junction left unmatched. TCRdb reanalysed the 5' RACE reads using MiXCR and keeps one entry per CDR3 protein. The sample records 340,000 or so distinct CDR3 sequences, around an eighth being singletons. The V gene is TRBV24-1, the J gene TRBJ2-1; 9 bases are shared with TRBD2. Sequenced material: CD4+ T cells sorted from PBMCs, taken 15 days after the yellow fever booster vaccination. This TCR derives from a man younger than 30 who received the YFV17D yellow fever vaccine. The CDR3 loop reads CATASAGGYGYEQFF. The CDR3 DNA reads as TGTGCCACCGCCTCAGCGGGGGGCTACGGGTATGAGCAGTTCTTC.